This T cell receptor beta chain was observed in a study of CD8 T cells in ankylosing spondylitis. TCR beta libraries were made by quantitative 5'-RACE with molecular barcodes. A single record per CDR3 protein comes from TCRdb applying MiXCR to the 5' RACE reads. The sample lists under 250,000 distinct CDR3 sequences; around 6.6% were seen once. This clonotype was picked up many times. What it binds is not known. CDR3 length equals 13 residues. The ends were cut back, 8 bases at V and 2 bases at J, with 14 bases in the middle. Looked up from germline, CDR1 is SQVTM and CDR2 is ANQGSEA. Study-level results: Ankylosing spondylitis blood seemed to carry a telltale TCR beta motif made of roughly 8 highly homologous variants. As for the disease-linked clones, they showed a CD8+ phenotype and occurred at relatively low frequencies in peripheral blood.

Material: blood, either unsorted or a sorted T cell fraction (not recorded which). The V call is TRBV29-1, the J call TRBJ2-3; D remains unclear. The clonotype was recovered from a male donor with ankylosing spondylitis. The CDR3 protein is CSLVEQLTDTQYF. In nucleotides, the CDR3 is TGCAGCCTAGTGGAGCAACTCACAGATACGCAGTATTTT.